This passage covers 8 T cell receptor beta chains from one sample sequenced in a study of blood T cell repertoires in COVID-19. Clones were sequenced by immunoSEQ multiplex PCR, and TCRdb holds only the in-frame ones, with some missing. The repertoire holds fewer than 300,000 clones, with 85% as singletons. The sample taken for sequencing was PBMCs or T cells enriched from blood (not recorded which). These receptors were obtained from a woman aged 45-59 years who had recovered from COVID-19.

The V call is TRBV4-1, the J call TRBJ2-1, with 8 nucleotides matching TRBD1. CDR1 is MGHRA and CDR2 is YSYEKL in the germline V gene. This CDR3 has 16 residues. V gave up 3 bases and J gave up 5 bases; unmatched junction bases: 9. DNA for the CDR3: TGCGCCAGCAGCCATCGACAGGGGCCTGTTGACAATGAGCAGTTCTTC. Its translation: CASSHRQGPVDNEQFF.

This chain uses TRBV25-1 with TRBJ2-5; 7 bases map to TRBD2. The J segment lost 4 bases and the V segment lost 3 bases, leaving 2 bases of the junction unmatched. This CDR3 has 13 residues. The V gene's germline CDR1 is MGHDK and CDR2 SYGVNS. The CDR3 DNA reads TGTGCCAGCAGTGACCGGGAGGTAGAGACCCAGTACTTC. Amino acids: CASSDREVETQYF.

This sequence joins TRBV6-5 and TRBJ2-1, with D possibly being TRBD2 (5 bases). This CDR3 region has 16 residues. In germline, CDR1 is MNHEY, CDR2 SVGAGI. V shed 4 bases and J shed 0 bases, with 13 bases lying between them. The CDR3 protein is CASSFDYRISYNEQFF. The DNA for the CDR3 is TGTGCCAGCAGTTTTGACTATAGGATCTCCTACAATGAGCAGTTCTTC.

The rearrangement links TRBV2 to TRBJ1-1; 8 bases agree with TRBD1. Germline lookup yields CDR1 SNHLY and CDR2 FYNNEI. The CDR3 is 14 amino acids. Losses at the gene ends were 7 bases for V and 4 bases for J; bases not matched to a gene: 8. CDR3 region: CASTGQGAATEAFF. The CDR3 nucleotides read TGTGCCAGCACGGGGCAGGGGGCGGCCACTGAAGCTTTCTTT.

The gene calls are TRBV2 and TRBJ2-3, with 15 nucleotides matching TRBD2. Germline loops: CDR1 SNHLY, CDR2 FYNNEI. The CDR3 is 17 amino acids. J gave up 2 bases and V 5 bases, and 5 bases lay outside the gene matches. CDR3 in amino acids: CASSSGLAGGPTDTQYF. CDR3 in DNA: TGTGCCAGCAGTTCGGGACTAGCGGGAGGCCCCACAGATACGCAGTATTTT.

The V call is TRBV24-1, the J call TRBJ2-2; D unclear. The CDR3 runs to 13 residues. Per the germline V gene, CDR1 is KGHDR and CDR2 is SFDVKD. The V gene lost 1 base and the J gene lost 4 bases, with 3 bases spanning the gap. The DNA of the CDR3 is TGTGCCACCAGTGATTTTAGCACCGGGGAGCTGTTTTTT. It specifies CATSDFSTGELFF.

This clone was seen a single time. This rearrangement joins TRBV6-5 to TRBJ1-2, with TRBD1 matching 7 bases. Trimming took 5 bases from V and 6 from J; bases not matched to a gene: 6. This CDR3 is 13 amino acids long. Germline lookup yields CDR1 MNHEY and CDR2 SVGAGI. The CDR3 reads CASSIDRDNGYTF. CDR3 DNA: TGTGCCAGCAGTATCGACAGGGACAATGGCTACACCTTC.

This sequence joins TRBV7-9 and TRBJ2-6; tentatively, D is TRBD2 (5 bases). This CDR3 contains 15 residues. V lost 8 bases to trimming and J lost 0 bases, with 11 bases between them. Germline assignment: CDR1 SEHNR and CDR2 FQNEAQ (reference sequence). CDR3: CASVRRYSGANVLTF. For the CDR3, the DNA is TGTGCCAGCGTCAGGAGGTACTCTGGGGCCAACGTCCTGACTTTC.